The rows below give T cell receptor beta chains drawn from one sample of a study of T-cell reconstitution after alpha-beta-depleted transplantation in children. TCRdb reprocessed the PCR reads via MiXCR and lists one record per CDR3 protein. The profile shows fewer than 550,000 distinct CDR3 sequences, about 10% of them singletons. Sequenced here: PBMCs, sampled before TCRalphabeta/CD19-depleted stem cell transplant. These receptors all stem from a child aged 2 to 15 with inherited bone marrow failure, due to receive a stem cell transplant. Both conserved end residues are part of each CDR3. Each record gives: J gene, CDR3 length, clone size, D gene, V gene, CDR3 protein, CDR3 DNA. D genes are given only for firm matches. Not all rows give a size; the values are once, few, many and, for expanded clones, a class.

j_gene: TRBJ2-1
len: 17
abundance: many
d_gene: TRBD2
v_gene: TRBV7-2
CDR3aa: CASSLVVGTTSYNEQFF
CDR3nt: TGTGCCAGCAGCTTAGTCGTCGGGACTACCTCCTACAATGAGCAGTTCTTC

j_gene: TRBJ2-1
len: 16
abundance: -
d_gene: TRBD2
v_gene: TRBV7-8
CDR3aa: CASSPGPGLGHNEQFF
CDR3nt: TGTGCCAGCAGCCCTGGTCCAGGACTAGGCCACAATGAGCAGTTCTTC

j_gene: TRBJ2-7
len: 14
abundance: -
d_gene: -
v_gene: TRBV4-3
CDR3aa: CASSQVEGVYEQYF
CDR3nt: TGCGCCAGCAGCCAAGTGGAGGGGGTCTACGAGCAGTACTTC

j_gene: TRBJ2-7
len: 14
abundance: many
d_gene: -
v_gene: TRBV10-1
CDR3aa: CASRVDTEPYEQYF
CDR3nt: TGCGCCAGCAGGGTAGACACCGAACCCTACGAGCAGTACTTC

j_gene: TRBJ1-2
len: 15
abundance: many
d_gene: TRBD1
v_gene: TRBV12-3/TRBV12-4
CDR3aa: CASSVRGQGNYGYTF
CDR3nt: TGTGCCAGCAGTGTAAGGGGACAGGGGAACTATGGCTACACCTTC

j_gene: TRBJ2-5
len: 13
abundance: -
d_gene: -
v_gene: TRBV5-4
CDR3aa: CASSVNGGETQYF
CDR3nt: TGTGCCAGCAGCGTAAACGGAGGGGAGACCCAGTACTTC

j_gene: TRBJ2-5
len: 17
abundance: many
d_gene: -
v_gene: TRBV11-2
CDR3aa: CASSLDPPRELIETQYF
CDR3nt: TGTGCCAGCAGCTTAGACCCGCCGCGGGAACTCATAGAGACCCAGTACTTC

j_gene: TRBJ2-1
len: 14
abundance: many
d_gene: -
v_gene: TRBV27
CDR3aa: CASSFARRYNEQFF
CDR3nt: TGTGCCAGCAGTTTTGCGCGGAGGTACAATGAGCAGTTCTTC

j_gene: TRBJ2-7
len: 12
abundance: few
d_gene: -
v_gene: TRBV11-2
CDR3aa: CASSLEDFVRYF
CDR3nt: TGTGCCAGCAGCTTAGAGGACTTCGTACGGTACTTC

j_gene: TRBJ2-2
len: 14
abundance: many
d_gene: -
v_gene: TRBV4-3
CDR3aa: CASSQALGIGELFF
CDR3nt: TGCGCCAGCAGCCAGGCATTAGGGATCGGGGAGCTGTTTTTT

j_gene: TRBJ2-7
len: 12
abundance: -
d_gene: -
v_gene: TRBV27
CDR3aa: CASSPGASEQYF
CDR3nt: TGTGCCAGCAGCCCGGGGGCTAGCGAGCAGTACTTC

j_gene: TRBJ2-1
len: 18
abundance: many
d_gene: -
v_gene: TRBV7-6
CDR3aa: CASSLASHRSGRYNEQFF
CDR3nt: TGTGCCAGCAGCTTAGCGTCGCACCGTTCCGGACGATACAATGAGCAGTTCTTC

j_gene: TRBJ2-3
len: 15
abundance: many
d_gene: TRBD2
v_gene: TRBV12-3/TRBV12-4
CDR3aa: CASSSRGGGTDTQYF
CDR3nt: TGTGCCAGCAGTTCCCGGGGCGGGGGAACAGATACGCAGTATTTT

j_gene: TRBJ1-1
len: 15
abundance: -
d_gene: TRBD1
v_gene: TRBV12-3/TRBV12-4
CDR3aa: CATIPDRGISTEAFF
CDR3nt: TGTGCCACCATTCCCGACAGGGGGATTAGCACTGAAGCTTTCTTT

j_gene: TRBJ2-1
len: 16
abundance: many
d_gene: -
v_gene: TRBV11-2
CDR3aa: CASSLPLPGLGPVQFF
CDR3nt: TGTGCCAGCAGCTTACCCCTCCCGGGACTCGGACCGGTACAGTTCTTC

j_gene: TRBJ2-5
len: 15
abundance: many
d_gene: TRBD2
v_gene: TRBV12-3/TRBV12-4
CDR3aa: CASRGGLAGVETQYF
CDR3nt: TGTGCCAGCAGGGGGGGACTAGCGGGAGTAGAGACCCAGTACTTC

j_gene: TRBJ2-7
len: 18
abundance: many
d_gene: TRBD1
v_gene: TRBV4-1
CDR3aa: CASSQGGAARGQVIEQYF
CDR3nt: TGCGCCAGCAGCCAAGGAGGAGCGGCCAGGGGGCAAGTAATCGAGCAGTACTTC

j_gene: TRBJ2-3
len: 15
abundance: -
d_gene: TRBD2
v_gene: TRBV3-1
CDR3aa: CASSQGAGFTDTQYF
CDR3nt: TGTGCCAGCAGCCAAGGAGCGGGATTCACAGATACGCAGTATTTT

j_gene: TRBJ1-1
len: 16
abundance: few
d_gene: -
v_gene: TRBV28
CDR3aa: CASSTPGHLMNTEAFF
CDR3nt: TGTGCCAGCAGCACCCCAGGACATCTCATGAACACTGAAGCTTTCTTT

j_gene: TRBJ2-7
len: 12
abundance: many
d_gene: -
v_gene: TRBV7-2
CDR3aa: CASSLRMAEQYF
CDR3nt: TGTGCCAGCAGCTTAAGAATGGCCGAGCAGTACTTC

j_gene: TRBJ1-3
len: 14
abundance: -
d_gene: -
v_gene: TRBV4-3
CDR3aa: CASSTQGNGNTIYF
CDR3nt: TGCGCCAGCAGCACACAGGGAAATGGAAACACCATATATTTT

j_gene: TRBJ1-1
len: 11
abundance: many
d_gene: -
v_gene: TRBV12-3/TRBV12-4
CDR3aa: CASSPRSEAFF
CDR3nt: TGTGCCAGCAGTCCCCGATCTGAAGCTTTCTTT

j_gene: TRBJ2-7
len: 16
abundance: many
d_gene: TRBD1
v_gene: TRBV27
CDR3aa: CASSTWTGDLQYEQYF
CDR3nt: TGTGCCAGCAGTACCTGGACAGGGGACCTACAATACGAGCAGTACTTC

j_gene: TRBJ2-7
len: 15
abundance: many
d_gene: -
v_gene: TRBV27
CDR3aa: CASSLNPKPTYEQYF
CDR3nt: TGTGCCAGCAGTTTAAATCCGAAACCCACCTACGAGCAGTACTTC

j_gene: TRBJ1-1
len: 13
abundance: many
d_gene: -
v_gene: TRBV4-3
CDR3aa: CASSHHRKLEAFF
CDR3nt: TGCGCCAGCAGTCACCACAGGAAACTGGAAGCTTTCTTT

j_gene: TRBJ1-1
len: 14
abundance: many
d_gene: -
v_gene: TRBV7-2
CDR3aa: CASSFTPSGTEAFF
CDR3nt: TGTGCCAGCAGCTTTACGCCCTCTGGCACTGAAGCTTTCTTT

j_gene: TRBJ2-1
len: 18
abundance: few
d_gene: TRBD2
v_gene: TRBV11-1
CDR3aa: CASSLDRRGLASPNEQFF
CDR3nt: TGTGCCAGCAGCCTCGACCGGAGGGGACTAGCGTCCCCCAATGAGCAGTTCTTC

j_gene: TRBJ1-1
len: 15
abundance: many
d_gene: TRBD1
v_gene: TRBV5-5
CDR3aa: CASSLGGTVDTEAFF
CDR3nt: TGTGCCAGCAGCTTGGGGGGGACAGTGGACACTGAAGCTTTCTTT

j_gene: TRBJ2-1
len: 13
abundance: many
d_gene: -
v_gene: TRBV5-1
CDR3aa: CASSLDSGYEQFF
CDR3nt: TGCGCCAGCAGCTTGGACTCGGGCTATGAGCAGTTCTTC

j_gene: TRBJ2-7
len: 13
abundance: many
d_gene: -
v_gene: TRBV12-3/TRBV12-4
CDR3aa: CASSLGRDYEQYF
CDR3nt: TGTGCCAGCAGCTTGGGCCGGGACTACGAGCAGTACTTC

j_gene: TRBJ2-6
len: 19
abundance: few
d_gene: TRBD2
v_gene: TRBV29-1
CDR3aa: CSVLGTSGRGHSGANVLTF
CDR3nt: TGCAGCGTTCTCGGGACTAGCGGGAGAGGACACTCTGGGGCCAACGTCCTGACTTTC

j_gene: TRBJ2-5
len: 15
abundance: few
d_gene: -
v_gene: TRBV12-3/TRBV12-4
CDR3aa: CASTTWPPGQETQYF
CDR3nt: TGTGCCAGCACTACTTGGCCCCCAGGGCAAGAGACCCAGTACTTC

j_gene: TRBJ2-7
len: 12
abundance: few
d_gene: -
v_gene: TRBV19
CDR3aa: CASSRGAGEQYF
CDR3nt: TGTGCCAGTAGTCGGGGGGCGGGAGAGCAGTACTTC

j_gene: TRBJ2-7
len: 14
abundance: few
d_gene: -
v_gene: TRBV19
CDR3aa: CASSATGGDYEQYF
CDR3nt: TGTGCCAGTAGTGCGACAGGCGGGGACTACGAGCAGTACTTC

j_gene: TRBJ2-7
len: 14
abundance: many
d_gene: -
v_gene: TRBV20-1
CDR3aa: CSARPPGTSYEQYF
CDR3nt: TGCAGTGCTAGGCCCCCTGGGACCTCCTACGAGCAGTACTTC

j_gene: TRBJ2-3
len: 15
abundance: many
d_gene: -
v_gene: TRBV25-1
CDR3aa: CASSSRGEQADTQYF
CDR3nt: TGTGCCAGCAGTTCCAGGGGGGAGCAGGCCGATACGCAGTATTTT

j_gene: TRBJ2-3
len: 17
abundance: many
d_gene: TRBD1
v_gene: TRBV28
CDR3aa: CASSSPGTGPFTDTQYF
CDR3nt: TGTGCCAGCAGCTCCCCGGGGACAGGGCCATTCACAGATACGCAGTATTTT

j_gene: TRBJ1-4
len: 14
abundance: many
d_gene: -
v_gene: TRBV10-3
CDR3aa: CAISDSGAGEKLFF
CDR3nt: TGTGCCATCAGTGATTCAGGGGCAGGTGAAAAACTGTTTTTT

j_gene: TRBJ2-4
len: 11
abundance: many
d_gene: -
v_gene: TRBV6-6
CDR3aa: CASSRANIQYF
CDR3nt: TGTGCCAGCAGCCGGGCTAACATTCAGTACTTC

j_gene: TRBJ2-1
len: 13
abundance: many
d_gene: -
v_gene: TRBV5-5
CDR3aa: CASSLASAAEQFF
CDR3nt: TGTGCCAGCAGCTTGGCCTCGGCGGCTGAGCAGTTCTTC

j_gene: TRBJ2-1
len: 15
abundance: few
d_gene: TRBD2
v_gene: TRBV20-1
CDR3aa: CSATGFTSGYNEQFF
CDR3nt: TGCAGTGCTACTGGTTTCACTAGCGGATACAATGAGCAGTTCTTC

j_gene: TRBJ2-1
len: 13
abundance: many
d_gene: -
v_gene: TRBV7-2
CDR3aa: CASSLEVKNEQFF
CDR3nt: TGTGCCAGCAGCTTAGAAGTTAAGAATGAGCAGTTCTTC

j_gene: TRBJ2-1
len: 18
abundance: few
d_gene: TRBD2
v_gene: TRBV24-1
CDR3aa: CATSDPRLSRGSIHEQFF
CDR3nt: TGTGCCACCAGTGACCCCCGCCTGAGCCGCGGGAGTATCCATGAGCAGTTCTTC

j_gene: TRBJ1-4
len: 19
abundance: many
d_gene: TRBD1
v_gene: TRBV20-1
CDR3aa: CSARDAGTVRGGRNEKLFF
CDR3nt: TGCAGTGCTAGAGACGCCGGGACAGTAAGGGGGGGACGCAATGAAAAACTGTTTTTT

j_gene: TRBJ2-7
len: 19
abundance: few
d_gene: TRBD2
v_gene: TRBV13
CDR3aa: CASSSGTSGRAHHSYEQYF
CDR3nt: TGTGCCAGCAGCTCCGGGACTAGCGGGAGGGCCCACCACTCCTACGAGCAGTACTTC

j_gene: TRBJ2-3
len: 15
abundance: many
d_gene: -
v_gene: TRBV3-1
CDR3aa: CASSQDFASTDTQYF
CDR3nt: TGTGCCAGCAGCCAAGATTTCGCGAGCACAGATACGCAGTATTTT

j_gene: TRBJ2-1
len: 14
abundance: many
d_gene: -
v_gene: TRBV12-3/TRBV12-4
CDR3aa: CASSYSGVYNEQFF
CDR3nt: TGTGCCAGCAGTTATAGCGGAGTGTACAATGAGCAGTTCTTC

j_gene: TRBJ2-7
len: 15
abundance: -
d_gene: TRBD1
v_gene: TRBV20-1
CDR3aa: CSAVPGGHSSYEQYF
CDR3nt: TGCAGTGCTGTCCCAGGGGGCCATAGCTCCTACGAGCAGTACTTC

j_gene: TRBJ2-7
len: 15
abundance: many
d_gene: TRBD2
v_gene: TRBV18
CDR3aa: CASSSLAGAGYEQYF
CDR3nt: TGTGCCAGCTCTTCCCTAGCGGGAGCGGGCTACGAGCAGTACTTC

j_gene: TRBJ2-2
len: 18
abundance: -
d_gene: TRBD2
v_gene: TRBV11-2
CDR3aa: CASSLVSSGSGHTGELFF
CDR3nt: TGTGCCAGCAGCTTAGTTTCTAGCGGGAGCGGCCACACCGGGGAGCTGTTTTTT

j_gene: TRBJ2-7
len: 15
abundance: many
d_gene: -
v_gene: TRBV12-3/TRBV12-4
CDR3aa: CASSLGHPSSYEQYF
CDR3nt: TGTGCCAGCAGTTTGGGACATCCGTCCTCCTACGAGCAGTACTTC

j_gene: TRBJ2-1
len: 15
abundance: -
d_gene: -
v_gene: TRBV7-2
CDR3aa: CASSLWAGNRNEQFF
CDR3nt: TGTGCCAGCAGCTTATGGGCGGGAAATCGGAATGAGCAGTTCTTC

j_gene: TRBJ2-1
len: 15
abundance: many
d_gene: -
v_gene: TRBV6-4
CDR3aa: CASTPGSHYYNEQFF
CDR3nt: TGTGCCAGTACCCCCGGCTCCCACTACTACAATGAGCAGTTCTTC

j_gene: TRBJ2-2
len: 15
abundance: many
d_gene: -
v_gene: TRBV9
CDR3aa: CASSVGPGSPGELFF
CDR3nt: TGTGCCAGCAGCGTAGGTCCCGGGAGCCCCGGGGAGCTGTTTTTT

j_gene: TRBJ2-1
len: 12
abundance: -
d_gene: -
v_gene: TRBV5-1
CDR3aa: CASSGSSVEQFF
CDR3nt: TGCGCCAGCAGCGGCTCTAGCGTTGAGCAGTTCTTC

j_gene: TRBJ1-2
len: 16
abundance: -
d_gene: -
v_gene: TRBV19
CDR3aa: CASSIIDRDRGYGYTF
CDR3nt: TGTGCCAGTAGTATAATAGACCGGGACCGGGGCTATGGCTACACCTTC

j_gene: TRBJ1-4
len: 17
abundance: -
d_gene: -
v_gene: TRBV4-2
CDR3aa: CASSQGKTLATNEKLFF
CDR3nt: TGTGCCAGCAGCCAAGGGAAGACACTTGCAACTAATGAAAAACTGTTTTTT

j_gene: TRBJ2-1
len: 14
abundance: many
d_gene: TRBD1
v_gene: TRBV4-1
CDR3aa: CASSQAQGSNEQFF
CDR3nt: TGCGCCAGCAGCCAAGCACAGGGGTCCAATGAGCAGTTCTTC

j_gene: TRBJ2-1
len: 16
abundance: many
d_gene: TRBD1
v_gene: TRBV24-1
CDR3aa: CATSDPDRGHYNEQFF
CDR3nt: TGTGCCACCAGTGATCCTGACAGGGGCCACTACAATGAGCAGTTCTTC

j_gene: TRBJ2-7
len: 15
abundance: many
d_gene: -
v_gene: TRBV6-1
CDR3aa: CASSEGPAGTYEQYF
CDR3nt: TGTGCCAGCAGTGAGGGGCCCGCAGGGACCTACGAGCAGTACTTC